The present TCR beta chain was sequenced within a study of blood T cell repertoires in COVID-19. Study summary: Italy, Spain and the United States were the sources of the convalescent and acute COVID-19 samples. Sources were T cells, B-cell-depleted T cells, or PBMCs; the material itself was cDNA or gDNA.

As handled by the study authors: Reference gene primer amplification in the assay estimated nucleated cell counts. Clones were sequenced by immunoSEQ multiplex PCR, and TCRdb holds only the in-frame ones, with some missing. The V and J calls and clone size come from that table; D and trimming were worked out from the DNA. The table lists tens of thousands of clones, around 85% of them singletons. The V gene end was trimmed by 2 bases and the J gene end by 3 bases; junction bases not matched to a gene: 4. The CDR3 totals 16 residues. Germline V gene lookup returns CDR1 SGHTA and CDR2 FQGNSA. The source material was peripheral blood. The V and J genes are TRBV7-2 and TRBJ2-7, with 13 bases that match TRBD2. The TCR sequence derives from a human donor in a cohort sampled during active COVID-19. The chain's CDR3 is CASSLWTSGGLYEQYF. The CDR3 region has the DNA TGTGCCAGCAGCTTATGGACTAGCGGGGGTCTCTACGAGCAGTACTTC.